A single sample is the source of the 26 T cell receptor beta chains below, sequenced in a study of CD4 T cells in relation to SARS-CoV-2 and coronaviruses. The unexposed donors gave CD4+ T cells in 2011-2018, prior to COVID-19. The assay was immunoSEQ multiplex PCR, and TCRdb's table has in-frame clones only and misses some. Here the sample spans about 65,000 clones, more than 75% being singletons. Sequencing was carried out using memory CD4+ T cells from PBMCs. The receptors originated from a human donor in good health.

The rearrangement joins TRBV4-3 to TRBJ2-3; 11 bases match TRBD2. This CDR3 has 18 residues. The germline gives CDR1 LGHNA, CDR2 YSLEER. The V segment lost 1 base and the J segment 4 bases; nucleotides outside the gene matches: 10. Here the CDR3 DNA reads TGCGCCAGCAGCCAAGGGTTCTGGACTAGCGGGTCCCCAGATACGCAGTATTTT. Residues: CASSQGFWTSGSPDTQYF.

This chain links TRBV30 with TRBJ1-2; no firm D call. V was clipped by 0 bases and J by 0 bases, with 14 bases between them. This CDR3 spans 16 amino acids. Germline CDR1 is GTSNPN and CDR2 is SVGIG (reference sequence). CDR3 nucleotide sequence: TGTGCCTGGAGTGTACCCTGGACGGGAACTAACTATGGCTACACCTTC. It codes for CAWSVPWTGTNYGYTF. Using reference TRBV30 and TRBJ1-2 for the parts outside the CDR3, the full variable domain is SQTIHQWPATLVQPVGSPLSLECTVEGTSNPNLYWYRQAAGRGLQLLFYSVGIGQISSEVPQNLSASRPQDRQFILSSKKLLLSDSGFYLCAWSVPWTGTNYGYTFGSGTRLTVV.

The CDR3 DNA is TGTGCCAGCAGCTCGAACTCTGGAAACACCATATATTTT. Amino acid sequence: CASSSNSGNTIYF. The chain has TRBV7-3 and TRBJ1-3; D gene ambiguous. This CDR3 spans 13 amino acids. Trimming removed 4 bases at V and 0 bases at J, with 4 bases between. Germline V gives CDR1 SGHTA, CDR2 FQGTGA.

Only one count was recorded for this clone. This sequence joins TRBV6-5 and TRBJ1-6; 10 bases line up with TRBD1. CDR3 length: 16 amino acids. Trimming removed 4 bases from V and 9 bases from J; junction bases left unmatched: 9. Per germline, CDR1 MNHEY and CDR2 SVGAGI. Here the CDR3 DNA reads TGTGCCAGCAGTTGGTCGACCGGGACAGGGGCTTCACCCCTCCACTTT. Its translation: CASSWSTGTGASPLHF.

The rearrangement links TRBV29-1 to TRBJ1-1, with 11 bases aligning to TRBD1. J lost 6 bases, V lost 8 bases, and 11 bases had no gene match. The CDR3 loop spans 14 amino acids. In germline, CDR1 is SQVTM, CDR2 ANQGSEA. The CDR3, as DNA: TGCAGCTCCTTAACCGGGACAGGGGGAGCTGAAGCTTTCTTT. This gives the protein CSSLTGTGGAEAFF.

The CDR3 bases are TGTGCCAGCAGCGGGACGCCGAACACTGAAGCTTTCTTT. The encoded protein is CASSGTPNTEAFF. The rearrangement joins TRBV5-4 to TRBJ1-1; D might be TRBD1 (5 bases). The V gene's germline CDR1 is SGHNT and CDR2 YYREEE (reference sequence). This CDR3 is 13 amino acids long. Trimming left V 4 bases short and J 1 base short, with 8 bases between.

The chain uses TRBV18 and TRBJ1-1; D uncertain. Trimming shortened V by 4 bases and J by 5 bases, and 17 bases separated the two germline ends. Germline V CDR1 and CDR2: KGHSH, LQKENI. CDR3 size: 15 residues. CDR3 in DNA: TGTGCCAGCTCACGTGATGCGAGAGAGGTTACTGAAGCTTTCTTT. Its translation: CASSRDAREVTEAFF.

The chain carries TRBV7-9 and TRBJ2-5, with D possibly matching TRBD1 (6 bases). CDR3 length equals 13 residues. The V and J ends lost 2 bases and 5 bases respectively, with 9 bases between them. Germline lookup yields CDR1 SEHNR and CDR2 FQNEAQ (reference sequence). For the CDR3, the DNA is TGTGCCAGCAGCTTACAGGGGACGGAGACCCAGTACTTC. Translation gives CASSLQGTETQYF.

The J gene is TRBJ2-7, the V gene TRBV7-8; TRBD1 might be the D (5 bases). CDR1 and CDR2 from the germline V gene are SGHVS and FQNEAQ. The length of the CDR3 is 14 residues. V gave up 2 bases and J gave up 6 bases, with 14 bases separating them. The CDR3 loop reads CASSLRPGWGEQYF. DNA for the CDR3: TGTGCCAGCAGCTTACGGCCAGGGTGGGGCGAGCAGTACTTC.

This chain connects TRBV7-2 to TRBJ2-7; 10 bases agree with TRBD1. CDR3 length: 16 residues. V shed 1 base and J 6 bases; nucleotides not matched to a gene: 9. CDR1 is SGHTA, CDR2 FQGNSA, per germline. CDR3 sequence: CASSLESGTGAREQYF. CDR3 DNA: TGTGCCAGCAGCTTAGAGTCCGGGACAGGGGCCCGCGAGCAGTACTTC. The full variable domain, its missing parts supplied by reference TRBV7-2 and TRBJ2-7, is GAGVSQSPSNKVTEKGKDVELRCDPISGHTALYWYRQSLGQGLEFLIYFQGNSAPDKSGLPSDRFSAERTGGSVSTLTIQRTQQEDSAVYLCASSLESGTGAREQYFGPGTRLTVT.

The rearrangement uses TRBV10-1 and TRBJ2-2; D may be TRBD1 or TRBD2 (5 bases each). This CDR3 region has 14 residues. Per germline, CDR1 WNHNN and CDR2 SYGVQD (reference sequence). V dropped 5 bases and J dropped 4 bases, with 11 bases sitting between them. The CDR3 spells CASSPGPSTGELFF. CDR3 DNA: TGCGCCAGCAGTCCGGGACCATCCACCGGGGAGCTGTTTTTT.

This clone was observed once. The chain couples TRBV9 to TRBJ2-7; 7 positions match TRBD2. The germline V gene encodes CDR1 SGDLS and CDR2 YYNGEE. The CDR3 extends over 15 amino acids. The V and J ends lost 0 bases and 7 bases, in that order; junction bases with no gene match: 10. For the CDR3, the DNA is TGTGCCAGCAGCGTAGGGCGGGCGGGAGCGGGAGAGCAGTACTTC. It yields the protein CASSVGRAGAGEQYF.

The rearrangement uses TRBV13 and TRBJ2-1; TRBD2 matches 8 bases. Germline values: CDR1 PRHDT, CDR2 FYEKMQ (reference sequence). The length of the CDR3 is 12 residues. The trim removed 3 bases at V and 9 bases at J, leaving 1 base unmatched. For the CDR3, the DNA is TGTGCCAGCAGCTTCGCGGGGGGTGAGCAGTTCTTC. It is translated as CASSFAGGEQFF.

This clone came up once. Here the CDR3 reads CASSSGQGARYEQYF. The DNA of the CDR3 is TGTGCCAGCAGTTCCGGACAGGGGGCGCGATACGAGCAGTACTTC. The chain couples TRBV5-6 to TRBJ2-7; TRBD1 matches 11 bases. The CDR3 covers 15 residues. Trimming at V came to 5 bases and at J to 4 bases, leaving 8 bases not matched to a gene. Germline V gene data show CDR1 as SGHDT and CDR2 as YYEEEE.

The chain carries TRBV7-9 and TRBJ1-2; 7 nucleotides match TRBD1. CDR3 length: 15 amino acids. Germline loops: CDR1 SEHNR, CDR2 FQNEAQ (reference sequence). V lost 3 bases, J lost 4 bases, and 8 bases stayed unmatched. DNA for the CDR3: TGTGCCAGCAGCTTCAGACAGGGTCGGGTCTATGGCTACACCTTC. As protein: CASSFRQGRVYGYTF.

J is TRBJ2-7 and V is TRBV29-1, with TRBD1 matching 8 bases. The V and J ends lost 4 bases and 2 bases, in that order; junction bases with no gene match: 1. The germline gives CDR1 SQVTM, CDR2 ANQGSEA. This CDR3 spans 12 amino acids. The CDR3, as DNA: TGCAGCGTTGGGACAGGGACCTACGAGCAGTACTTC. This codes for CSVGTGTYEQYF.

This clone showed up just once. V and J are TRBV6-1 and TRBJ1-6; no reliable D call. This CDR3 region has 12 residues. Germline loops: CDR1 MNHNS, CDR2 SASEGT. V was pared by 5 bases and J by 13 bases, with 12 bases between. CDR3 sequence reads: CASSSYSAPLHF. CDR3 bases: TGTGCCAGCAGTTCATATAGTGCTCCCCTCCACTTT.

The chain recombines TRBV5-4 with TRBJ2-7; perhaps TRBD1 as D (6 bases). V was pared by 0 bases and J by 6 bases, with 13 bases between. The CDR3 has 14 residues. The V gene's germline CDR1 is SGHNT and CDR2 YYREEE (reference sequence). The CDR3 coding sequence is TGTGCCAGCAGCTTGGGAGGCAGGGGCACCGAGCAGTACTTC. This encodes CASSLGGRGTEQYF.

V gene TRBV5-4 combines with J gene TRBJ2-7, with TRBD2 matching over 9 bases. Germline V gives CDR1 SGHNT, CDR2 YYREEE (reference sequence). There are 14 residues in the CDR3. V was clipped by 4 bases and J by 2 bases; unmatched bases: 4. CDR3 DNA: TGTGCCAGCAGCGAAGCGGGAGGTCCCTACGAGCAGTACTTC. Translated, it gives CASSEAGGPYEQYF.

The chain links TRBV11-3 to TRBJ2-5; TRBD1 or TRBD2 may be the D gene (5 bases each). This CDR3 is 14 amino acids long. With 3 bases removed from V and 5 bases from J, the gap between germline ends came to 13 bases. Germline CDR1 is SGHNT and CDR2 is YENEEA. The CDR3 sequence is CASSLGRSSETQYF. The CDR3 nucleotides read TGTGCCAGCAGCTTGGGACGCTCTTCCGAGACCCAGTACTTC.

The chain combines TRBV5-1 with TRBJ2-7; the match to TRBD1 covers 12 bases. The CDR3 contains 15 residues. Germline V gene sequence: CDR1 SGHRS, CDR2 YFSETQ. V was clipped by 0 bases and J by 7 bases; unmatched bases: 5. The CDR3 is CASSLEGQGASEQYF. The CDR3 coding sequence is TGCGCCAGCAGCTTGGAGGGACAGGGGGCGTCTGAGCAGTACTTC.

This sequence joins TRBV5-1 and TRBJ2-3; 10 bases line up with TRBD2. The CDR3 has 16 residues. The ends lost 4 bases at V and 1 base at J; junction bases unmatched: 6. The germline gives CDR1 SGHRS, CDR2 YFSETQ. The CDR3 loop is CASSAGLASGTDTQYF. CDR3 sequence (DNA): TGCGCCAGCAGCGCGGGACTAGCGTCTGGCACAGATACGCAGTATTTT. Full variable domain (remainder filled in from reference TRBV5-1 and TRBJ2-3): KAGVTQTPRYLIKTRGQQVTLSCSPISGHRSVSWYQQTPGQGLQFLFEYFSETQRNKGNFPGRFSGRQFSNSRSEMNVSTLELGDSALYLCASSAGLASGTDTQYFGPGTRLTVL.

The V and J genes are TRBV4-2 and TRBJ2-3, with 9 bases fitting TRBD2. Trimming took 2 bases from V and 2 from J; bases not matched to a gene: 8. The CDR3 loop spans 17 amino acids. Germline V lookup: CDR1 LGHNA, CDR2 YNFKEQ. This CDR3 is CASSQHSAGGLTDTQYF. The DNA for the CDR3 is TGTGCCAGCAGCCAACATTCAGCGGGAGGCCTCACAGATACGCAGTATTTT.

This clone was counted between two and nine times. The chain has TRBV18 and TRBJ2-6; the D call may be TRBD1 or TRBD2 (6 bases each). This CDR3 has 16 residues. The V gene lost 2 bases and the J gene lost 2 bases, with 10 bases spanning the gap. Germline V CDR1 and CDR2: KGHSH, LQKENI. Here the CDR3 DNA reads TGTGCCAGCTCACCAGTCGGGGGCGCTGGGGCCAACGTCCTGACTTTC. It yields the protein CASSPVGGAGANVLTF.

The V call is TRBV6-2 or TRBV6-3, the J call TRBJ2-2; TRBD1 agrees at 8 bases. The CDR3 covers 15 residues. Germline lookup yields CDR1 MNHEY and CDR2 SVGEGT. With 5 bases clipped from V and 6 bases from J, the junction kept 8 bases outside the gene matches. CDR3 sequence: CASSRLTGDAGELFF. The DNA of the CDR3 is TGTGCCAGCAGTCGCCTGACAGGGGACGCCGGGGAGCTGTTTTTT.

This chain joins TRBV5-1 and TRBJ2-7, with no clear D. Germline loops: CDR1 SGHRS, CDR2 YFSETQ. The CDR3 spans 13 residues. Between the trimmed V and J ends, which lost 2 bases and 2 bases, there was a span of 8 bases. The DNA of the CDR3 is TGCGCCAGCAGCTTCCACAACCCCTACGAGCAGTACTTC. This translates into CASSFHNPYEQYF.